This TCR beta chain was obtained from a study of shared T cell receptors in the human thymus. V gave up 0 bases and J gave up 4 bases; unmatched junction bases: 6. The CDR3 is 18 amino acids. CDR1 is LNHNV, CDR2 YYDKDF, per germline (reference sequence). Clones were read by immunoSEQ multiplex PCR, and TCRdb kept only the in-frame ones, dropping some. The table records approximately 580,000 clones, more than 75% of them present only once. The sample was also reused in another study, on human thymus T cells. That paper notes: Surgeons resected thymus tissue during corrective heart surgery. Apparent bias marked the V and J gene usage of thymic and blood repertoires.

The chain joins TRBV15 to TRBJ2-3; 14 bases are a match to TRBD2. The sequenced material came from thymocytes. This TCR was sampled from a boy younger than two with a congenital heart defect. The CDR3 DNA reads as TGTGCCACCAGCAGAGAGGAGGGACTAGCGGGAGAATCAGATACGCAGTATTTT. Its translation is CATSREEGLAGESDTQYF.